The 25 T cell receptor beta chains in this list originate from one sample, sequenced in a study of blood T cells in healthy people across ages. A sample-barcoded 5' primer and a J-beta primer mix were used in a second PCR of about 7 to 12 cycles. TCRdb reprocessed the 5' RACE reads via MiXCR and lists one record per CDR3 protein. The sample records approximately 820,000 distinct CDR3 sequences, roughly 44% being singletons. The specimen sequenced was blood. The receptors come from a man in his 60s in good health.

V is TRBV5-1 and J is TRBJ2-3; TRBD2 matches at 15 bases. The germline V gene encodes CDR1 SGHRS and CDR2 YFSETQ. CDR3 size: 17 residues. Germline trimming cut 4 bases from V and 2 bases from J; bases unmatched to any gene: 5. The CDR3 loop is CASSRGLAGGLTDTQYF. In DNA, the CDR3 is TGCGCCAGCAGCAGGGGACTAGCGGGGGGCCTCACAGATACGCAGTATTTT.

This clonotype was seen many times. J is TRBJ2-7 and V is TRBV7-9, with D unclear. Between the trimmed V and J ends, which lost 5 bases and 2 bases, there was a span of 10 bases. This CDR3 spans 13 amino acids. In germline, CDR1 is SEHNR, CDR2 FQNEAQ (reference sequence). CDR3 residues: CASSTGSTYEQYF. In DNA form, the CDR3 reads TGTGCCAGCAGCACCGGGTCCACCTACGAGCAGTACTTC. The variable domain in full, completed from reference TRBV7-9 and TRBJ2-7, reads DTGVSQNPRHKITKRGQNVTFRCDPISEHNRLYWYRQTLGQGPEFLTYFQNEAQLEKSRLLSDRFSAERPKGSFSTLEIQRTEQGDSAMYLCASSTGSTYEQYFGPGTRLTVT.

This clonotype was seen a few times. The V and J genes are TRBV6-6 and TRBJ2-3; TRBD1 aligns across 7 bases. V gave up 0 bases and J gave up 0 bases; unmatched junction bases: 6. The CDR3 spans 17 residues. Germline CDR1 reads MNHNY; CDR2 reads SVGAGI (reference sequence). CDR3 sequence: CASSYSMPGGSTDTQYF. CDR3 in DNA: TGTGCCAGCAGTTACTCGATGCCAGGGGGTAGCACAGATACGCAGTATTTT.

This clonotype was seen only once. The CDR3 reads CATSDGPLAGPDTQYF. CDR3 in DNA: TGTGCCACCAGTGATGGGCCCCTAGCGGGCCCAGATACGCAGTATTTT. This chain joins TRBV24-1 and TRBJ2-3; 8 nucleotides align to TRBD2. V shed 3 bases and J 4 bases; nucleotides not matched to a gene: 8. Germline CDR1 is KGHDR and CDR2 is SFDVKD. The CDR3 totals 16 residues.

V usage is TRBV7-6 and J usage is TRBJ2-7; 11 bases match TRBD1. Germline V gene data show CDR1 as SGHVS and CDR2 as FNYEAQ. The CDR3 runs 15 residues. V shed 5 bases and J 5 bases; nucleotides not matched to a gene: 8. The CDR3 DNA follows: TGTGCCAGCAGCCCGCGCCCGGGACAGGGGGACGAGCAGTACTTC. Its protein product is CASSPRPGQGDEQYF.

CDR3 residues: CSVAIPLNRGWGYTF. Written as DNA, the CDR3 is TGCAGCGTCGCAATCCCACTGAACAGGGGATGGGGCTACACCTTC. The V call is TRBV29-1, the J call TRBJ1-2; 7 nucleotides line up with TRBD1. CDR3 length: 15 amino acids. Trimming at V came to 6 bases and at J to 8 bases, leaving 18 bases not matched to a gene. Germline V gives CDR1 SQVTM, CDR2 ANQGSEA.

A single count supports this clonotype. The chain has TRBV5-1 and TRBJ2-1; tentative D call: TRBD2 (7 bases). Germline V gene data show CDR1 as SGHRS and CDR2 as YFSETQ. This CDR3 region has 16 residues. Trimming removed 4 bases at V and 0 bases at J, with 14 bases between. The CDR3 reads CASSTGGGLSYNEQFF. Written as DNA, the CDR3 is TGCGCCAGCAGCACGGGGGGCGGACTCTCCTACAATGAGCAGTTCTTC.

The chain uses TRBV6-2 or TRBV6-3 and TRBJ2-5; TRBD1 aligns across 7 bases. The germline V gene has CDR1 MNHEY and CDR2 SVGEGT. With 0 bases clipped from V and 11 bases from J, the junction kept 12 bases outside the gene matches. The CDR3 runs to 15 residues. The CDR3 DNA follows: TGTGCCAGCAGTTACTCCCAGGGGGTGTACAATGAGCAGTACTTC. Protein sequence: CASSYSQGVYNEQYF.

In this sample, this clonotype turned up a few times. This chain links TRBV4-1 with TRBJ1-5, with D possibly being TRBD1 (5 bases). This CDR3 spans 14 amino acids. Germline CDR1 is MGHRA and CDR2 is YSYEKL. The V end lost 0 bases, the J end lost 10 bases, and 13 bases lay between the germline ends. The CDR3 is CASSQDREVDPQHF. The CDR3 nucleotides read TGCGCCAGCAGCCAAGACAGGGAGGTCGATCCCCAGCATTTT.

This chain's CDR3 is CASSLMDNNNEQFF. Here the CDR3 DNA reads TGTGCCAGCAGCTTGATGGACAATAACAATGAGCAGTTCTTC. This chain joins TRBV5-6 and TRBJ2-1, with a weak D call TRBD1 (5 bases). The V gene lost 1 base and the J gene lost 5 bases, with 10 bases spanning the gap. The CDR3 consists of 14 residues. From germline, CDR1 is SGHDT and CDR2 YYEEEE.

This chain joins TRBV7-9 and TRBJ2-3, with 7 bases lining up with TRBD1. In germline, CDR1 is SEHNR, CDR2 FQNEAQ (reference sequence). After removal of 5 bases from V and 2 bases from J, the junction contained 7 bases not matched to a gene. The CDR3 loop spans 15 amino acids. The DNA of the CDR3 is TGTGCCAGCAGCCGTACCGGGACAGTCACAGATACGCAGTATTTT. It codes for CASSRTGTVTDTQYF. Looking up the rest from reference TRBV7-9 and TRBJ2-3 gives the full variable domain: DTGVSQNPRHKITKRGQNVTFRCDPISEHNRLYWYRQTLGQGPEFLTYFQNEAQLEKSRLLSDRFSAERPKGSFSTLEIQRTEQGDSAMYLCASSRTGTVTDTQYFGPGTRLTVL.

This chain joins TRBV7-2 and TRBJ2-3, with D possibly being TRBD1 or TRBD2 (6 bases each). The CDR3 covers 17 residues. Germline values: CDR1 SGHTA, CDR2 FQGNSA. Trimming left V 2 bases short and J 4 bases short, with 19 bases between. CDR3 protein: CASSLMGGLWQSDTQYF. The CDR3 nucleotides read TGTGCCAGCAGCTTAATGGGGGGCCTCTGGCAGTCAGATACGCAGTATTTT.

The chain carries TRBV6-2 or TRBV6-3 and TRBJ2-7; D possibly corresponds to TRBD2 (5 bases). Trimming cost V 0 bases and J 6 bases, with 12 bases left between them. CDR1 MNHEY and CDR2 SVGEGT come from the germline V gene. This CDR3 has 14 amino acids. The CDR3 loop reads CASSYSTRGGEQYF. For the CDR3, the DNA is TGTGCCAGCAGTTACTCGACTCGGGGTGGCGAGCAGTACTTC.

The rearrangement joins TRBV5-5 to TRBJ2-1; D perhaps matches TRBD1 (5 bases). This CDR3 comprises 18 residues. V gave up 0 bases and J gave up 0 bases, with 16 bases separating them. Germline V gene sequence: CDR1 SGHKS, CDR2 YYEKEE (reference sequence). The CDR3 loop is CASSLGPQAQSSYNEQFF. CDR3 nucleotides: TGTGCCAGCAGCTTGGGGCCACAGGCCCAGAGCTCCTACAATGAGCAGTTCTTC.

V is TRBV7-9 and J is TRBJ2-7; D is uncertain. The ends were cut back, 2 bases at V and 5 bases at J, with 16 bases in the middle. This CDR3 region has 15 residues. Germline lookup yields CDR1 SEHNR and CDR2 FQNEAQ (reference sequence). CDR3 DNA: TGTGCCAGCAGCTTATCGGGCGGTGTAGGTAACGAGCAGTACTTC. It translates to CASSLSGGVGNEQYF.

This clonotype was recorded a few times. This sequence joins TRBV11-1 and TRBJ2-7; D gene unclear. The CDR3 runs to 14 residues. The germline gives CDR1 SGHAT, CDR2 FQDESV (reference sequence). The V end lost 1 base, the J end lost 1 base, and 8 bases lay between the germline ends. CDR3 nucleotide sequence: TGTGCCAGCAGCTTAGGAATCGCTTCCTACGAGCAGTACTTC. The encoded protein is CASSLGIASYEQYF.

The rearrangement links TRBV5-1 to TRBJ2-2; 7 positions agree with TRBD1. V lost 6 bases and J lost 3; bases outside the gene matches: 14. Germline V CDR1 and CDR2: SGHRS, YFSETQ. The CDR3 has 17 amino acids. The CDR3 sequence is CASNDRPRGSYTGELFF. The CDR3 bases are TGCGCCAGCAACGACCGGCCCAGGGGGAGCTACACCGGGGAGCTGTTTTTT.

The chain uses TRBV25-1 and TRBJ2-1; no clear D gene. Germline V gives CDR1 MGHDK, CDR2 SYGVNS. V lost 1 base, J lost 4 bases, and 17 bases lay in between. The CDR3 is 17 amino acids. CDR3: CASSESKLIFRYNEQFF. The CDR3 nucleotides are TGTGCCAGCAGTGAATCGAAACTGATATTTCGGTACAATGAGCAGTTCTTC.

This clonotype was seen a handful of times. The chain employs TRBV29-1 and TRBJ1-1; maybe TRBD1 (5 bases). Germline V gene lookup returns CDR1 SQVTM and CDR2 ANQGSEA. V was shortened by 3 bases and J by 0 bases, with 8 bases between the two germline ends. The CDR3 is 13 residues long. The CDR3 coding sequence is TGCAGCGTTGAGAGGGGAATGAACACTGAAGCTTTCTTT. Translated: CSVERGMNTEAFF.

Only one count was recorded for this clonotype. J is TRBJ1-6 and V is TRBV5-6; 7 nucleotides line up with TRBD1. The CDR3 totals 15 residues. V lost 2 bases and J lost 7; bases outside the gene matches: 6. From germline, CDR1 is SGHDT and CDR2 YYEEEE. CDR3 bases: TGTGCCAGCAGCTTAGCGGACAGGCGGAATTCACCCCTCCACTTT. Its translation is CASSLADRRNSPLHF.

This clonotype was seen more than once but under ten times. The genes are TRBV7-2 and TRBJ2-1, with D possibly being TRBD2 (6 bases). With 4 bases removed from V and 0 bases from J, the gap between germline ends came to 10 bases. Looked up from germline, CDR1 is SGHTA and CDR2 is FQGNSA. CDR3 length: 15 residues. The CDR3 bases are TGTGCCAGCAGCTCCGGGGGATTCTCCTACAATGAGCAGTTCTTC. This translates into CASSSGGFSYNEQFF.

This sequence joins TRBV5-4 and TRBJ2-7; D is perhaps TRBD2 (6 bases). Trimming removed 7 bases at V and 5 bases at J, with 10 bases between. CDR1 and CDR2 from the germline V gene are SGHNT and YYREEE (reference sequence). The length of the CDR3 is 11 residues. Here the CDR3 DNA reads TGTGCCAGCTCGCGGGAAGACGAGCAGTACTTC. Amino acid sequence: CASSREDEQYF.

Points on this clonotype: Its ends do not fully match the called genes, so a read error is possible. The J gene is TRBJ1-2, the V gene TRBV27; no clear D gene. The CDR3 sequence is 13 residues long. The V gene's germline CDR1 is MNHEY and CDR2 SMNVEV (reference sequence). The CDR3 DNA reads TGTGCCAGCAGTGTATCGGAGAACTATGGCTACACCTTC. Its protein is CASSVSENYGYTF.

The chain carries TRBV9 and TRBJ2-7; 7 bases are shared with TRBD2. The CDR3 totals 13 residues. Trimming cost V 3 bases and J 2 bases; bases outside gene matches: 2. CDR1 is SGDLS and CDR2 is YYNGEE in the germline V gene. The DNA for the CDR3 is TGTGCCAGCAGCGGCGGGGGAACCTACGAGCAGTACTTC. Translation gives CASSGGGTYEQYF.

The chain has TRBV6-2 or TRBV6-3 and TRBJ2-3; 7 bases are shared with TRBD1. CDR1 and CDR2 from the germline V gene are MNHEY and SVGEGT. CDR3 length: 16 residues. The ends lost 6 bases at V and 2 bases at J; junction bases unmatched: 11. CDR3 DNA: TGTGCCAGCAGACCCGGGACAGCCCTTTTCACAGATACGCAGTATTTT. This encodes CASRPGTALFTDTQYF.